Sequencing of this T cell receptor (beta chain) was carried out in a study of T cells in Graves' hyperthyroidism and ophthalmopathy. J lost 3 bases, V lost 3 bases, and 4 bases had no gene match. Germline assignment: CDR1 LGHNA and CDR2 YSLEER. CDR3 size: 14 residues. RNA transcripts served as the template for amplifying TCR beta CDR3 regions. The TCR CDR3 was amplified in a first-round RT-PCR using the HTBI primer set. One entry per CDR3 protein results from TCRdb running MiXCR on the multiplex PCR reads. Among around 580,000 distinct CDR3 sequences listed, more than 45% were seen once. This clonotype was seen repeatedly, ten times or more.

This chain uses TRBV4-3 with TRBJ2-7; 8 nucleotides align to TRBD2. The TCR sequence derives from a woman between 18 and 29 years old with Graves' hyperthyroidism. The specimen was peripheral blood or thyroid tissue (not recorded which). The CDR3 spells CASSHTSGIYEQYF. For the CDR3, the DNA is TGCGCCAGCAGCCATACTAGCGGAATCTACGAGCAGTACTTC.